This T cell receptor beta chain came from a study of T cell changes during pregnancy in multiple sclerosis. TCRdb keeps only in-frame clones here, not all; method: immunoSEQ multiplex PCR. This table has some 9,100 clones, 83% appearing once. This CDR3 region has 13 residues. V dropped 1 base and J dropped 5 bases, with 8 bases sitting between them. CDR1 and CDR2 from the germline V gene are MGHDK and SYGVNS. This sequence was found in a female donor in good health, enrolled as a control in a pregnancy study. The material was CD8+ T cells from peripheral blood mononuclear cells, obtained in the third trimester of pregnancy. The J gene is TRBJ1-1, the V gene TRBV25-1, with D possibly being TRBD1 (6 bases). This chain's CDR3 is CASSEWQGTEAFF. The DNA of the CDR3 is TGTGCCAGCAGTGAATGGCAGGGGACTGAAGCTTTCTTT.